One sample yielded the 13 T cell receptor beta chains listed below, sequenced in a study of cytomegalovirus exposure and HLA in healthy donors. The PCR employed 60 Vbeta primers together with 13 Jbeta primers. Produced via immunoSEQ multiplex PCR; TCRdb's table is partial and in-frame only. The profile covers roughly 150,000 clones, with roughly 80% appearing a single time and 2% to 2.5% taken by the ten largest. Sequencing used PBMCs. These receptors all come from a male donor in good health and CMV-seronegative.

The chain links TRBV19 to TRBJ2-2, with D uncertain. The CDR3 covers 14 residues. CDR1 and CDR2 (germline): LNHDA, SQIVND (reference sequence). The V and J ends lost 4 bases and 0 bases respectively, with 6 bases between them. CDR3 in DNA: TGTGCCAGTAGTACGACTGCGAACACCGGGGAGCTGTTTTTT. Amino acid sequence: CASSTTANTGELFF.

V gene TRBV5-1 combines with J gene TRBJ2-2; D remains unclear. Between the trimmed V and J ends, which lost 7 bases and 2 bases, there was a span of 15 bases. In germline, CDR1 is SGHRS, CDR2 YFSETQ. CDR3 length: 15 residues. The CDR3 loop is CASCRAEPNTGELFF. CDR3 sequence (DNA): TGCGCCAGCTGCCGCGCGGAACCCAACACCGGGGAGCTGTTTTTT.

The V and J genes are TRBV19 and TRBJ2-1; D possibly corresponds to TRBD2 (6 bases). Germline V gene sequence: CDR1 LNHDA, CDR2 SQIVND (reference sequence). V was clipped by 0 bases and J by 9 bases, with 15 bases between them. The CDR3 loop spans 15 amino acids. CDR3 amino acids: CASSIDVRGGGEQFF. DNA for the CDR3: TGTGCCAGTAGTATAGATGTACGGGGAGGCGGTGAGCAGTTCTTC.

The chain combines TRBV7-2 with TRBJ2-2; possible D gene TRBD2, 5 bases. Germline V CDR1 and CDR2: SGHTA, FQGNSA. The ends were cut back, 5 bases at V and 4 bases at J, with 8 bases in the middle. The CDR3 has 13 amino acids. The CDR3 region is CASSPEGTGELFF. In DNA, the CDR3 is TGTGCCAGCAGCCCTGAGGGCACCGGGGAGCTGTTTTTT.

CDR3 coding DNA: TGTGCCAGCAGCTACCTTGGACGAGGGACAACTAATGAAAAACTGTTTTTT. It specifies CASSYLGRGTTNEKLFF. The chain recombines TRBV7-8 with TRBJ1-4; no reliable D call. The germline CDR1 and CDR2 sequences are SGHVS and FQNEAQ. CDR3 length equals 17 residues. With 4 bases removed from V and 0 bases from J, the gap between germline ends came to 15 bases.

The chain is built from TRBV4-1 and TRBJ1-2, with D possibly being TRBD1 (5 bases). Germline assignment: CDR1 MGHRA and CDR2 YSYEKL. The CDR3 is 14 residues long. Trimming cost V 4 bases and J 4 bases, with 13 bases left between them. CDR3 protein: CASSRNTGSYGYTF. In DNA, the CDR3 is TGCGCCAGCAGCCGGAACACAGGAAGCTATGGCTACACCTTC.

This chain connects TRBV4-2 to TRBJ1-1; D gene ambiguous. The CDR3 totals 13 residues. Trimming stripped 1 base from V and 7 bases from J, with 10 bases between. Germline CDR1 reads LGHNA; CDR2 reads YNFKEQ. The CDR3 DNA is TGTGCCAGCAGCCAAGGGAGGCAGGTTGAAGCTTTCTTT. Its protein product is CASSQGRQVEAFF.

Here the CDR3 reads CASSLGTGYTDTQYF. CDR3 coding DNA: TGTGCCAGCAGCTTGGGGACAGGATACACAGATACGCAGTATTTT. V is TRBV11-2 and J is TRBJ2-3, with 8 bases matching TRBD1. The CDR3 is 15 amino acids. CDR1 is SGHAT, CDR2 FQNNGV, per germline. Trimming removed 3 bases from V and 2 bases from J; junction bases left unmatched: 4.

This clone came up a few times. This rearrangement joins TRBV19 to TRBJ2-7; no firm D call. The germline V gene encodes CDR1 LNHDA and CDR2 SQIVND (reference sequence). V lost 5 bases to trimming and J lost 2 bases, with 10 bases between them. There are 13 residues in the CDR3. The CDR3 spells CASSLRRAYEQYF. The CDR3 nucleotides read TGTGCCAGTAGTCTAAGGAGAGCCTACGAGCAGTACTTC. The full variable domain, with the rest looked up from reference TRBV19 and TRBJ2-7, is DGGITQSPKYLFRKEGQNVTLSCEQNLNHDAMYWYRQDPGQGLRLIYYSQIVNDFQKGDIAEGYSVSREKKESFPLTVTSAQKNPTAFYLCASSLRRAYEQYFGPGTRLTVT.

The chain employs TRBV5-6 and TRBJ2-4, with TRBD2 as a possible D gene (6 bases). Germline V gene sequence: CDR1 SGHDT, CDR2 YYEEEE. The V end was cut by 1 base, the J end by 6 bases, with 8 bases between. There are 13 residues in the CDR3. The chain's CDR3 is CASSLFGGNIQYF. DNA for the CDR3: TGTGCCAGCAGCTTGTTCGGGGGAAACATTCAGTACTTC.

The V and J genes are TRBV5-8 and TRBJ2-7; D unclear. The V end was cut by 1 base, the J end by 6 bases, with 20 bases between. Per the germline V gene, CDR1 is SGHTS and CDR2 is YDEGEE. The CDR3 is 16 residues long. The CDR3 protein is CASSLTYDSTAPEQYF. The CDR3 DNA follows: TGTGCCAGCAGCTTGACGTACGACTCAACGGCTCCCGAGCAGTACTTC.

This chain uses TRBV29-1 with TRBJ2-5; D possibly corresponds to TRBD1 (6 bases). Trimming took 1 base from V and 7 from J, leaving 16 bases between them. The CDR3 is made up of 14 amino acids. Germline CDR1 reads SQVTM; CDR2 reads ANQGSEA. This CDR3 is CSVEATGSRGTQYF. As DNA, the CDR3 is TGCAGCGTTGAAGCCACAGGGTCGAGGGGGACCCAGTACTTC.

The DNA of the CDR3 is TGCGCCAGCAGCAAAGACAGCTATGGCTACACCTTC. As protein: CASSKDSYGYTF. The rearrangement links TRBV5-1 to TRBJ1-2; tentatively, D is TRBD1 (5 bases). Germline CDR1 reads SGHRS; CDR2 reads YFSETQ. CDR3 size: 12 residues. Trimming shortened V by 4 bases and J by 4 bases, and 8 bases separated the two germline ends.